Reported below is one T cell receptor (beta chain). No antigen is known for it. Assay: immunoSEQ multiplex PCR; the TCRdb copy retains only in-frame clones and omits some. Among approximately 140,000 clones listed, 80% to 95% were seen once. This entry belongs to a study of T cell responses to AZD1222 COVID-19 vaccine. The CDR3 is 14 amino acids. Trimming left V 0 bases short and J 5 bases short, with 11 bases between. The V gene's germline CDR1 is SGDLS and CDR2 YYNGEE. Study findings and constraints: Donors were mostly white British, more females; clonal diversity possibly underestimated.

The material was peripheral blood, obtained 28 days after the second AZD1222 dose. This receptor was taken from an adult who received the AZD1222 COVID-19 vaccine. This chain uses TRBV9 with TRBJ1-1; D is unresolved. The CDR3 spells CASSVARGGTEAFF. For the CDR3, the DNA is TGTGCCAGCAGCGTAGCTCGGGGTGGGACTGAAGCTTTCTTT.